The sequence of this TCR beta chain was determined in a study of T cells in Graves' hyperthyroidism and ophthalmopathy. General observations from the study: Median prediction lead before ophthalmopathy onset was 6.5 months with the model.

This clonotype was picked up many times. The antigen is unknown. Amplified regions were TCR beta CDR3 sequences from RNA transcripts. Initially, a first-round RT-PCR of the TCR CDR3 employed the HTBI primer set. TCRdb itself ran the multiplex PCR reads through MiXCR, one entry per CDR3 protein. Here the sample spans 280,000 or so distinct CDR3 sequences, about 15% being singletons. V was clipped by 3 bases and J by 4 bases; unmatched bases: 5. Germline lookup yields CDR1 SGHVS and CDR2 FQNEAQ. The CDR3 has 15 residues. Input material: blood. The chain couples TRBV7-8 to TRBJ2-2; TRBD2 matches at 7 bases. This TCR was recovered from a woman aged 45-65 years with Graves' hyperthyroidism that later progressed to Graves' ophthalmopathy. CDR3 nucleotide sequence: TGTGCCAGCAGCTTTCCCCTAGCGGTCACCGGGGAGCTGTTTTTT. Protein sequence: CASSFPLAVTGELFF.